The next 3 T cell receptor beta chains were all read from a single sample in a study of cytomegalovirus exposure and HLA in healthy donors. PCR involved 60 Vbeta and 13 Jbeta primers. This table comes from immunoSEQ multiplex PCR, and its TCRdb copy is limited to in-frame clones, with some not included. The sample lists about 100,000 clones; around three quarters were seen once. The specimen sequenced was PBMCs. The receptors here all came from a woman in her thirties or forties in good health and CMV-seronegative.

The chain employs TRBV7-2 and TRBJ1-5; 12 nucleotides line up with TRBD1. V was clipped by 2 bases and J by 5 bases; unmatched bases: 4. Germline values: CDR1 SGHTA, CDR2 FQGNSA. The CDR3 has 16 residues. This chain's CDR3 is CASSLSGQGADQPQHF. The DNA for the CDR3 is TGTGCCAGCAGCTTATCGGGACAGGGGGCGGATCAGCCCCAGCATTTT.

The genes are TRBV28 and TRBJ1-5, with 9 positions matching TRBD1. V dropped 4 bases and J dropped 6; count of bases not matched to a gene: 10. Germline lookup yields CDR1 MDHEN and CDR2 SYDVKM. This CDR3 has 16 residues. In nucleotides, the CDR3 is TGTGCCAGCAGTTCCTCATTGAGGACAGGGGTTCAGCCCCAGCATTTT. Translated: CASSSSLRTGVQPQHF.

The V call is TRBV28, the J call TRBJ2-7; 7 bases are a match to TRBD1. Germline V gives CDR1 MDHEN, CDR2 SYDVKM. After removal of 7 bases from V and 7 bases from J, the junction contained 10 bases not matched to a gene. The CDR3 runs 13 residues. CDR3 region: CASTLRGKGEQYF. The CDR3 region has the DNA TGTGCCAGCACCCTCAGGGGGAAAGGGGAGCAGTACTTC.